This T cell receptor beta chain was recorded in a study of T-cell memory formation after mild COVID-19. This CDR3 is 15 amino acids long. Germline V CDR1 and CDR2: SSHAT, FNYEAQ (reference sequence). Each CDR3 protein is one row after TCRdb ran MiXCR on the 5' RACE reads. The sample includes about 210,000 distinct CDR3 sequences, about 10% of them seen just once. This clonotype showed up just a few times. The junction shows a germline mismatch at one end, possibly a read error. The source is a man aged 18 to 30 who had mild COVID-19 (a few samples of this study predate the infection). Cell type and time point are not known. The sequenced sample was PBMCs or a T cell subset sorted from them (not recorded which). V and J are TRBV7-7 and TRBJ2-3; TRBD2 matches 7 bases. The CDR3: CASSFGGGSTDTQYF. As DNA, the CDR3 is TGTGCTAGCAGCTTTGGGGGGGGAAGCACAGATACGCAGTATTTT.